This T cell receptor (beta chain) stems from a study of radiotherapy plus CTLA-4 blockade in lung cancer. Study in general: Objective responses arose in approximately 17% of patients, and 31% experienced disease control. Overall study results and limits: Alongside interferon-beta, early blood T cell clone dynamics were reportedly the best predictor of response. TCR clones originating in tumors grew in number in blood after radiotherapy plus ipilimumab.

The repertoire was sequenced with immunoSEQ multiplex PCR; TCRdb's copy has only in-frame clones and lacks some. The data show approximately 83,000 clones, around 79% seen once. Trimming cost V 4 bases and J 2 bases; bases outside gene matches: 3. The germline V gene has CDR1 MNHEY and CDR2 SVGAGI. The CDR3 loop spans 14 amino acids. As to this clone: What it binds is unknown.

The rearrangement uses TRBV6-5 and TRBJ1-1; 8 nucleotides match TRBD1. Here the sequenced sample was peripheral blood, taken from a patient treated with radiotherapy plus ipilimumab. The sequence came from a human donor with non-small cell lung cancer who had a partial response to radiotherapy plus ipilimumab. Some clones in this sample may be carry-over from other donors' samples. The CDR3 bases are TGTGCCAGCAGTTGGGCAGGGGGCAACACTGAAGCTTTCTTT. It yields the protein CASSWAGGNTEAFF.